The 5 T cell receptor beta chains below all came from one sample that was sequenced in a study of cytomegalovirus exposure and HLA in healthy donors. Measured with immunoSEQ multiplex PCR; TCRdb has only the in-frame clones, and not every one. This repertoire shows some 170,000 clones, about 96% found once; its top ten account for 0.8% to 0.95%. The sample taken for sequencing was PBMCs. These receptors were collected from a woman between 18 and 29 years old in good health and CMV-seronegative.

The J gene is TRBJ2-5, the V gene TRBV7-2; D is possibly TRBD2 (5 bases). Germline V lookup: CDR1 SGHTA, CDR2 FQGNSA. Trimming stripped 0 bases from V and 1 base from J, with 15 bases between. This CDR3 has 17 amino acids. The CDR3 nucleotides are TGTGCCAGCAGCTTAGCGAGTTCATTTACTAGCCAAGAGACCCAGTACTTC. As protein: CASSLASSFTSQETQYF. The full variable domain, rest sourced from reference TRBV7-2 and TRBJ2-5, is GAGVSQSPSNKVTEKGKDVELRCDPISGHTALYWYRQSLGQGLEFLIYFQGNSAPDKSGLPSDRFSAERTGGSVSTLTIQRTQQEDSAVYLCASSLASSFTSQETQYFGPGTRLLVL.

The sample holds one count of this clone. The chain has TRBV6-6 and TRBJ1-5, with D unresolved. There are 12 residues in the CDR3. Trimming took off 7 bases at V and 6 bases at J, with 10 bases between the two ends. Looked up from germline, CDR1 is MNHNY and CDR2 is SVGAGI (reference sequence). The CDR3 DNA follows: TGTGCCAGCAACGGGAAAGGTCAGCCCCAGCATTTT. Protein: CASNGKGQPQHF.

The rearrangement links TRBV9 to TRBJ2-5; the match to TRBD2 covers 7 bases. The CDR3 extends over 16 amino acids. The ends lost 3 bases at V and 3 bases at J; junction bases unmatched: 11. Germline assignment: CDR1 SGDLS and CDR2 YYNGEE. The CDR3 reads CASSASPLAEEETQYF. In DNA, the CDR3 is TGTGCCAGCAGCGCGAGCCCCCTAGCGGAAGAAGAGACCCAGTACTTC.

The chain links TRBV6-6 to TRBJ1-2; tentative D call: TRBD1 (5 bases). V lost 8 bases to trimming and J lost 2 bases, with 12 bases between them. The CDR3 covers 13 residues. Germline V gives CDR1 MNHNY, CDR2 SVGAGI (reference sequence). The CDR3 DNA follows: TGTGCCAGCGACAGACTGTCCAACTATGGCTACACCTTC. This translates into CASDRLSNYGYTF.

The gene calls are TRBV30 and TRBJ1-1; 7 positions agree with TRBD1. Germline CDR1 and CDR2: GTSNPN and SVGIG (reference sequence). V lost 0 bases to trimming and J lost 4 bases; unmatched junction nucleotides: 5. The CDR3 sequence is 14 residues long. The CDR3 DNA is TGTGCCTGGAGTGTGTTACAGGGGACCACTGAAGCTTTCTTT. Translating it yields CAWSVLQGTTEAFF.